The 9 T cell receptor beta chains below come from one sample, sequenced in a study of radiotherapy plus CTLA-4 blockade in lung cancer. This table comes from immunoSEQ multiplex PCR, and its TCRdb copy is limited to in-frame clones, with some not included. The table lists 55,000 to 75,000 clones, around 76% of them singletons. Here the sequenced sample was peripheral blood, taken from a patient treated with radiotherapy plus ipilimumab. These TCRs come from a human donor with non-small cell lung cancer whose response to radiotherapy plus ipilimumab could not be evaluated. Some clones in this sample may be carry-over from other donors' samples.

This rearrangement joins TRBV6-6 to TRBJ2-7; D might be TRBD2 (7 bases). Germline assignment: CDR1 MNHNY and CDR2 SVGAGI (reference sequence). The CDR3 has 14 residues. The V end was cut by 10 bases, the J end by 5 bases, with 21 bases between. DNA of the CDR3: TGTGCCACCGTGAGGGGGGGGCCTGAAAACGAGCAGTACTTC. This gives the protein CATVRGGPENEQYF.

The chain joins TRBV6-5 to TRBJ1-2; possibly TRBD1 for D (6 bases). Germline values: CDR1 MNHEY, CDR2 SVGAGI. There are 13 residues in the CDR3. Trimming removed 6 bases from V and 4 bases from J, with 12 bases in between. The CDR3 nucleotides read TGTGCCAGCAGAACTACGACAGGCTATGGCTACACCTTC. It encodes CASRTTTGYGYTF.

The chain couples TRBV27 to TRBJ2-3; possible D gene TRBD1, 5 bases. From germline, CDR1 is MNHEY and CDR2 SMNVEV (reference sequence). The CDR3 runs to 16 residues. The V and J ends lost 2 bases and 0 bases respectively, with 12 bases between them. CDR3 in DNA: TGTGCCAGCAGTTTAAGGGTCCAGGGAAGCACAGATACGCAGTATTTT. Translation gives CASSLRVQGSTDTQYF.

This chain uses TRBV15 with TRBJ2-5; TRBD1 agrees at 7 bases. This CDR3 has 15 residues. CDR1 is LNHNV, CDR2 YYDKDF, per germline (reference sequence). With V trimmed by 3 bases and J by 3 bases, 7 bases remained unmatched. DNA of the CDR3: TGTGCCACCAGCAGGTATGGGACAGCCGAAGAGACCCAGTACTTC. Its protein product is CATSRYGTAEETQYF.

J is TRBJ1-1 and V is TRBV10-3; weak D call: TRBD1 (6 bases). Germline V gene lookup returns CDR1 ENHRY and CDR2 SYGVKD. V lost 11 bases and J 0 bases, leaving 16 bases between the germline ends. The CDR3 spans 14 residues. Here the CDR3 DNA reads TGTGCCTCCATTTCGGGACACTTGAACACTGAAGCTTTCTTT. Its translation: CASISGHLNTEAFF.

The V gene is TRBV13, the J gene TRBJ2-7, with 8 bases identical to TRBD2. From germline, CDR1 is PRHDT and CDR2 FYEKMQ (reference sequence). CDR3 size: 12 residues. V was clipped by 0 bases and J by 9 bases; unmatched bases: 1. The CDR3 bases are TGTGCCAGCAGCTTAGGGGGACTAGGGCAGTACTTC. Its protein is CASSLGGLGQYF. Together with reference TRBV13 and TRBJ2-7, the CDR3 gives the full variable domain: AAGVIQSPRHLIKEKRETATLKCYPIPRHDTVYWYQQGPGQDPQFLISFYEKMQSDKGSIPDRFSAQQFSDYHSELNMSSLELGDSALYFCASSLGGLGQYFGPGTRLTVT.

The V call is TRBV5-4, the J call TRBJ2-5; possible D gene TRBD2, 6 bases. The end of the DNA fits TRBJ2-7 better, so the J call may be wrong. The CDR3 spans 16 residues. Germline CDR1 SGHNT, CDR2 YYREEE (reference sequence). Written as DNA, the CDR3 is TGTGCCAGCAGCTCTGGGACTGCCCTCTTCGACTACGAGCAGTACTTC. It translates to CASSSGTALFDYEQYF.

The chain recombines TRBV5-1 with TRBJ1-2, with 9 bases aligning to TRBD1. This CDR3 spans 13 amino acids. Germline CDR1 reads SGHRS; CDR2 reads YFSETQ. Trimming removed 3 bases from V and 6 bases from J; junction bases left unmatched: 3. This chain's CDR3 is CASSSGQGDGYTF. In nucleotides, the CDR3 is TGCGCCAGCAGCTCGGGACAGGGAGATGGCTACACCTTC.

The chain combines TRBV6-6 with TRBJ2-7; 7 bases fit TRBD1. Looked up from germline, CDR1 is MNHNY and CDR2 is SVGAGI (reference sequence). V lost 6 bases and J lost 7; bases outside the gene matches: 9. The CDR3 is made up of 13 amino acids. Here the CDR3 DNA reads TGTGCCAGCAGGGGAAGGGGGCCGGGGGAGCAGTACTTC. The encoded protein is CASRGRGPGEQYF.